Presented here are 28 T cell receptor beta chains from one specimen sequenced in a study of T cells after yellow fever vaccination. A single record per CDR3 protein comes from TCRdb applying MiXCR to the 5' RACE reads. The sample lists 600,000 to 750,000 distinct CDR3 sequences, approximately 13% occurring once. Sample: PBMCs, taken on the day of the yellow fever booster vaccination. Every receptor here comes from a man aged 30 to 39 who received the YFV17D yellow fever vaccine.

This clonotype was detected a few times. Germline is not matched at one junction end, which may reflect a read error. The V gene is TRBV6-1, the J gene TRBJ2-1; D call uncertain. In germline, CDR1 is MNHNS, CDR2 SASEGT. This CDR3 region has 13 residues. The CDR3: CASIRASYNEQFF. In nucleotides, the CDR3 is TGTGCCAGCATTCGGGCTTCCTATAATGAGCAGTTCTTC.

The chain combines TRBV28 with TRBJ1-4, with a weak D call TRBD1 (6 bases). V shed 2 bases and J shed 4 bases, with 17 bases lying between them. The germline gives CDR1 MDHEN, CDR2 SYDVKM. The CDR3 covers 17 residues. The DNA for the CDR3 is TGTGCCAGCAGTTTAGTCTTCCGGGGGCGAAATAATGAAAAACTGTTTTTT. Its protein product is CASSLVFRGRNNEKLFF.

The V and J genes are TRBV20-1 and TRBJ2-1; 7 bases line up with TRBD2. This CDR3 comprises 18 residues. Germline values: CDR1 DFQATT, CDR2 SNEGSKA (reference sequence). V trimming: 2 bases; J trimming: 6 bases; junction bases outside the gene matches: 19. The chain's CDR3 is CSARIAGMRTRTGNEQFF. In nucleotides, the CDR3 is TGCAGTGCTAGAATTGCGGGGATGCGGACTAGGACGGGCAATGAGCAGTTCTTC.

The chain combines TRBV7-6 with TRBJ2-7, with D possibly being TRBD1 (6 bases). Per germline, CDR1 SGHVS and CDR2 FNYEAQ. V was cut by 5 bases and J by 3 bases, with 17 bases left in between. The CDR3 contains 15 residues. The CDR3 here is CASSPRTGIVYEQYF. The CDR3 nucleotides are TGTGCCAGCAGCCCCCGAACAGGGATAGTCTACGAGCAGTACTTC.

The V call is TRBV7-8, the J call TRBJ1-2; 7 positions agree with TRBD1. Looked up from germline, CDR1 is SGHVS and CDR2 is FQNEAQ. The CDR3 totals 15 residues. J gave up 5 bases and V 4 bases, and 10 bases lay outside the gene matches. The CDR3 DNA reads TGTGCCAGCAGCTCAGGACAGGAGGGGGGATATGGCTACACCTTC. Encoded protein: CASSSGQEGGYGYTF.

This clonotype was observed many times. The CDR3 here is CATSREAKTGEYF. The CDR3 DNA is TGTGCCACCAGCAGAGAGGCCAAAACGGGAGAGTACTTC. J is TRBJ2-7 and V is TRBV15; TRBD2 might be the D (6 bases). Germline V gene data show CDR1 as LNHNV and CDR2 as YYDKDF (reference sequence). With 0 bases removed from V and 11 bases from J, the gap between germline ends came to 14 bases. The CDR3 is 13 amino acids. Variable domain in full (rest from reference TRBV15 and TRBJ2-7): DAMVIQNPRYQVTQFGKPVTLSCSQTLNHNVMYWYQQKSSQAPKLLFHYYDKDFNNEADTPDNFQSRRPNTSFCFLDIRSPGLGDTAMYLCATSREAKTGEYFGPGTRLTVT.

This clonotype was seen a handful of times. This chain uses TRBV7-8 with TRBJ2-3, with 12 bases identical to TRBD2. Germline loops: CDR1 SGHVS, CDR2 FQNEAQ. V was pared by 1 base and J by 4 bases, with 3 bases of the junction left unmatched. CDR3 length: 16 residues. CDR3 region: CASSLVASGRADTQYF. CDR3 sequence (DNA): TGTGCCAGCAGCTTAGTAGCTAGCGGGAGGGCAGATACGCAGTATTTT. Based on the CDR3 plus reference TRBV7-8 and TRBJ2-3, the full variable domain is GAGVSQSPRYKVAKRGQDVALRCDPISGHVSLFWYQQALGQGPEFLTYFQNEAQLDKSGLPSDRFFAERPEGSVSTLKIQRTQQEDSAVYLCASSLVASGRADTQYFGPGTRLTVL.

This clonotype was seen ten or more times. The gene calls are TRBV5-1 and TRBJ2-1; TRBD1 is a possible D gene (7 bases). Per the germline V gene, CDR1 is SGHRS and CDR2 is YFSETQ. This CDR3 is 14 amino acids long. The ends were cut back, 3 bases at V and 13 bases at J, with 20 bases in the middle. The CDR3 DNA follows: TGCGCCAGCAGCTGGAGGGACAGCCGATCTTATCAGTTCTTC. Protein sequence: CASSWRDSRSYQFF.

This clonotype was found many times. The V gene is TRBV7-2, the J gene TRBJ1-5; possible D gene TRBD1, 6 bases. V lost 5 bases and J lost 2, with 10 bases in between. The CDR3 sequence is 14 residues long. The germline gives CDR1 SGHTA, CDR2 FQGNSA. Here the CDR3 reads CASSQGFGNQPQHF. In DNA, the CDR3 is TGTGCCAGCAGCCAGGGGTTTGGCAATCAGCCCCAGCATTTT. Full variable domain (missing parts from reference TRBV7-2 and TRBJ1-5): GAGVSQSPSNKVTEKGKDVELRCDPISGHTALYWYRQSLGQGLEFLIYFQGNSAPDKSGLPSDRFSAERTGGSVSTLTIQRTQQEDSAVYLCASSQGFGNQPQHFGDGTRLSIL.

This clonotype was counted only a few times. The V and J genes are TRBV4-3 and TRBJ2-3; the match to TRBD2 covers 7 bases. This CDR3 region has 16 residues. V lost 1 base to trimming and J lost 6 bases; unmatched junction nucleotides: 10. Germline loops: CDR1 LGHNA, CDR2 YSLEER. In nucleotides, the CDR3 is TGCGCCAGCAGCCAAGGGGAGGGGCTTATGGCGGATACGCAGTATTTT. Translated: CASSQGEGLMADTQYF.

V usage is TRBV5-1 and J usage is TRBJ2-1; D is uncertain. Trimming took 0 bases from V and 7 from J, leaving 8 bases between them. The CDR3 covers 13 residues. From germline, CDR1 is SGHRS and CDR2 YFSETQ. CDR3 residues: CASSLGYSNEQFF. DNA for the CDR3: TGCGCCAGCAGCTTGGGGTACAGTAATGAGCAGTTCTTC.

This clonotype has a count of ten or more. The chain employs TRBV9 and TRBJ2-2; no definite D call. Trimming cost V 0 bases and J 6 bases, with 6 bases left between them. Germline CDR1 SGDLS, CDR2 YYNGEE. The CDR3 spans 13 residues. The CDR3 here is CASSVDLAGELFF. In DNA form, the CDR3 reads TGTGCCAGCAGCGTAGATCTGGCCGGGGAGCTGTTTTTT.

This clonotype was observed at least ten times. The chain combines TRBV3-1 with TRBJ2-7; maybe TRBD1 (5 bases). The CDR3 consists of 15 residues. V lost 0 bases and J 7 bases, leaving 16 bases between the germline ends. CDR1 LGHDT and CDR2 YNNKEL come from the germline V gene (reference sequence). The DNA for the CDR3 is TGTGCCAGCAGCCAAGATCGCCGTTCAGGGCGGGAGCAGTACTTC. The encoded protein is CASSQDRRSGREQYF.

V usage is TRBV12-3 or TRBV12-4 and J usage is TRBJ1-2, with 10 bases matching TRBD1. Trimming took 6 bases from V and 8 from J; bases not matched to a gene: 3. This CDR3 contains 12 residues. Here the CDR3 reads CASRTGGQGYTF. Here the CDR3 DNA reads TGTGCCAGCAGGACAGGGGGCCAAGGCTACACCTTC.

The chain links TRBV20-1 to TRBJ2-5; perhaps TRBD2 as D (5 bases). The length of the CDR3 is 15 residues. With 2 bases removed from V and 1 base from J, the gap between germline ends came to 14 bases. The V gene's germline CDR1 is DFQATT and CDR2 SNEGSKA (reference sequence). DNA of the CDR3: TGCAGTGCTAGATATACCGGGGTAATCCAAGAGACCCAGTACTTC. It translates to CSARYTGVIQETQYF.

This clonotype was found many times. J is TRBJ1-4 and V is TRBV28; no firm D call. The V end lost 10 bases, the J end lost 0 bases, and 9 bases lay between the germline ends. The CDR3 loop spans 13 amino acids. Germline CDR1 MDHEN, CDR2 SYDVKM. The CDR3, as DNA: TGTGCCACCCTCCGGACAACTAATGAAAAACTGTTTTTT. Translating it yields CATLRTTNEKLFF.

This clonotype has more than one count but fewer than ten. V usage is TRBV11-3 and J usage is TRBJ2-1; TRBD2 aligns across 9 bases. Germline-derived CDR1 and CDR2 are SGHNT and YENEEA. The CDR3 totals 15 residues. Losses at the gene ends were 4 bases for V and 5 bases for J; bases not matched to a gene: 6. CDR3 in amino acids: CASSSGLALNNEQFF. CDR3 bases: TGTGCCAGCAGCTCGGGACTAGCTCTGAACAATGAGCAGTTCTTC.

The genes are TRBV2 and TRBJ1-1, with 8 bases matching TRBD1. The CDR3 has 14 residues. Germline V lookup: CDR1 SNHLY, CDR2 FYNNEI. The junction had 11 bases not matched to a gene; V was cut back by 10 bases and J by 4 bases. As DNA, the CDR3 is TGTGCCACCACACTCGCTGACAGGGGCACTGAAGCTTTCTTT. Amino acid sequence: CATTLADRGTEAFF. The variable domain in full, with the rest retrieved from reference TRBV2 and TRBJ1-1, is EPEVTQTPSHQVTQMGQEVILRCVPISNHLYFYWYRQILGQKVEFLVSFYNNEISEKSEIFDDQFSVERPDGSNFTLKIRSTKLEDSAMYFCATTLADRGTEAFFGQGTRLTVV.

There are many counts of this clonotype. V usage is TRBV20-1 and J usage is TRBJ2-7; perhaps TRBD2 as D (6 bases). This CDR3 has 13 residues. Trimming left V 6 bases short and J 7 bases short, with 19 bases between. Germline loops: CDR1 DFQATT, CDR2 SNEGSKA (reference sequence). The CDR3 DNA sequence: TGCAGTGCCGAGATGCAACTAGCAGGGGAGCAGTACTTC. It specifies CSAEMQLAGEQYF.

This clonotype was observed a handful of times. The chain couples TRBV20-1 to TRBJ2-3; no firm D call. Between the trimmed V and J ends, which lost 3 bases and 6 bases, there was a span of 13 bases. CDR3 length: 13 residues. Germline V gene data show CDR1 as DFQATT and CDR2 as SNEGSKA (reference sequence). The CDR3, as DNA: TGCAGTGCTAGTTTCGAGACTGGGGATACGCAGTATTTT. This translates into CSASFETGDTQYF.

V gene TRBV7-2 combines with J gene TRBJ2-3; weak D call: TRBD2 (6 bases). V was pared by 5 bases and J by 8 bases, with 14 bases between. Germline assignment: CDR1 SGHTA and CDR2 FQGNSA. This CDR3 is built from 13 residues. CDR3 DNA: TGTGCCAGCAGCGACCGACTAGTTGGTACGCAGTATTTT. Protein sequence: CASSDRLVGTQYF.

This clonotype came up a few times. The chain combines TRBV7-2 with TRBJ2-7; possible D gene TRBD1, 5 bases. Trimming took off 0 bases at V and 4 bases at J, with 19 bases between the two ends. This CDR3 has 17 residues. CDR1 and CDR2 (germline): SGHTA, FQGNSA. This CDR3 is CASSLAVLRGDFYEQYF. Here the CDR3 DNA reads TGTGCCAGCAGCTTAGCAGTACTAAGGGGTGATTTTTACGAGCAGTACTTC.

The chain uses TRBV5-4 and TRBJ2-1; tentatively, D is TRBD1 or TRBD2 (5 bases each). Per the germline V gene, CDR1 is SGHNT and CDR2 is YYREEE (reference sequence). V shed 6 bases and J shed 2 bases, with 15 bases lying between them. CDR3 length equals 15 residues. Here the CDR3 DNA reads TGTGCCAGCACCCTAGGACGGGGCACCTACAATGAGCAGTTCTTC. Encoded protein: CASTLGRGTYNEQFF.

This chain joins TRBV5-6 and TRBJ1-4; 7 positions agree with TRBD1. CDR3 length: 15 residues. From germline, CDR1 is SGHDT and CDR2 YYEEEE. Germline trimming cut 0 bases from V and 6 bases from J; bases unmatched to any gene: 5. The DNA for the CDR3 is TGTGCCAGCAGCTTGGTGACAGGGCGAGATGAAAAACTGTTTTTT. Translating gives CASSLVTGRDEKLFF.

The CDR3 loop is CASSLGPTYNEQFF. The CDR3 nucleotides are TGTGCCAGCAGTCTTGGACCAACCTACAATGAGCAGTTCTTC. V and J are TRBV7-2 and TRBJ2-1; D is unclear. The CDR3 covers 14 residues. Trimming cost V 6 bases and J 2 bases, with 11 bases left between them. CDR1 SGHTA and CDR2 FQGNSA come from the germline V gene.

This chain uses TRBV29-1 with TRBJ2-3; D is ambiguous. The V end was cut by 3 bases, the J end by 13 bases, with 20 bases between. The germline gives CDR1 SQVTM, CDR2 ANQGSEA. The CDR3 extends over 13 amino acids. CDR3 sequence (DNA): TGCAGCGTTGACCGGGCTAGTCAAGATAAGAAGTATTTT. It yields the protein CSVDRASQDKKYF.

V usage is TRBV18 and J usage is TRBJ2-7; D not resolved. In germline, CDR1 is KGHSH, CDR2 LQKENI. V was shortened by 3 bases and J by 2 bases, with 17 bases between the two germline ends. The CDR3 has 16 residues. The CDR3 region is CASSPPRPGLTYEQYF. The CDR3, as DNA: TGTGCCAGCTCACCTCCCAGGCCCGGTCTGACCTACGAGCAGTACTTC.

V and J are TRBV20-1 and TRBJ2-5, with 13 bases that match TRBD2. The CDR3 is made up of 15 amino acids. Germline lookup yields CDR1 DFQATT and CDR2 SNEGSKA (reference sequence). In nucleotides, the CDR3 is TGCAGCGCGGGACTAGCGGGAACTTACCAAGAGACCCAGTACTTC. Its protein is CSAGLAGTYQETQYF.